The source of this TCR gamma chain is a study of gamma-delta T cells after stem cell transplantation. TCRdb re-called clones from the RT-PCR reads via CATT. This sample has 3,200 or so gamma-chain clones, with over 4% found just once. The CDR3 extends over 16 amino acids. Germline loops: CDR1 VENAVY, CDR2 YDSYNSRV. The junction had 14 bases not matched to a gene; V was cut back by 0 bases and J by 6 bases. The chain is built from TRGV8 and TRGJ1 or TRGJ2. The sequence was obtained from a human donor. It is not recorded whose cells these are; they may come from a transplant donor. Sample: gamma-delta T cells. CDR3 bases: TGTGCCACCTGGGATAGGGCCAATTGGTATTGTTATAAGAAACTCTTT. Its translation: CATWDRANWYCYKKLF.